The 30 T cell receptor beta chains listed next were all sequenced from one sample in a study of blood T cell repertoires in COVID-19. Sequencing was performed with immunoSEQ multiplex PCR; in TCRdb, only in-frame clones are kept and a portion is missing. The sample contains approximately 100,000 clones, about 85% of which appear only once. The specimen sequenced was peripheral blood. The receptors shown here come from a human donor in a cohort sampled during active COVID-19.

A word on this clone: Germline and junction disagree at one end, which may indicate a read error. The genes are TRBV7-7 and TRBJ2-2; D may be TRBD2 (5 bases). The CDR3 is made up of 16 amino acids. Germline lookup yields CDR1 SSHAT and CDR2 FNYEAQ (reference sequence). The CDR3 sequence: CASSLLPGTNTGELFF. For the CDR3, the DNA is TGTGCTAGCAGCTTACTCCCGGGGACGAACACCGGGGAGCTGTTTTTT.

The chain employs TRBV4-2 and TRBJ2-2; maybe TRBD2 (6 bases). V was cut by 0 bases and J by 4 bases, with 15 bases left in between. Looked up from germline, CDR1 is LGHNA and CDR2 is YNFKEQ. The CDR3 contains 17 residues. CDR3 coding DNA: TGTGCCAGCAGCCAAGATGTGCCTGGGACTCCCACCGGGGAGCTGTTTTTT. This sequence encodes CASSQDVPGTPTGELFF.

This sequence joins TRBV5-1 and TRBJ2-5, with unresolved D. The CDR3 extends over 13 amino acids. Germline CDR1 reads SGHRS; CDR2 reads YFSETQ. The V end lost 0 bases, the J end lost 7 bases, and 10 bases lay between the germline ends. This chain's CDR3 is CASSLASPGTQYF. DNA of the CDR3: TGCGCCAGCAGCTTGGCCTCCCCCGGGACCCAGTACTTC.

The V call is TRBV12-5, the J call TRBJ2-5; 13 positions match TRBD2. The CDR3 length is 17 residues. Trimming cost V 1 base and J 2 bases; bases outside gene matches: 4. CDR1 LGHNT and CDR2 FRNRAP come from the germline V gene. The CDR3 sequence is CASGLGLGLAGQETQYF. The CDR3 bases are TGTGCTAGTGGTTTGGGATTGGGACTAGCGGGGCAAGAGACCCAGTACTTC.

The rearrangement uses TRBV6-1 and TRBJ2-5, with 9 bases that match TRBD2. The germline CDR1 and CDR2 sequences are MNHNS and SASEGT. The CDR3 length is 15 residues. Germline trimming cut 2 bases from V and 4 bases from J; bases unmatched to any gene: 5. CDR3 DNA sequence: TGTGCCAGCAGTGAACCCGGGACTAGCAGAGAGACCCAGTACTTC. Translating gives CASSEPGTSRETQYF.

The rearrangement joins TRBV7-2 to TRBJ1-1, with D possibly matching TRBD1 (5 bases). CDR1 and CDR2 (germline): SGHTA, FQGNSA. V was shortened by 5 bases and J by 7 bases, with 17 bases between the two germline ends. This CDR3 has 14 amino acids. CDR3 amino acids: CASSPQTVIIEAFF. The CDR3 DNA sequence: TGTGCCAGCAGCCCCCAGACAGTTATAATTGAAGCTTTCTTT.

V and J are TRBV4-2 and TRBJ1-3; the D is unclear. Per the germline V gene, CDR1 is LGHNA and CDR2 is YNFKEQ. CDR3 size: 16 residues. V was shortened by 0 bases and J by 0 bases, with 9 bases between the two germline ends. This CDR3 reads CASSQDRALSGNTIYF. The CDR3 DNA reads TGTGCCAGCAGCCAAGACCGAGCCCTCTCTGGAAACACCATATATTTT.

The gene calls are TRBV4-3 and TRBJ1-2; D is ambiguous. Germline lookup yields CDR1 LGHNA and CDR2 YSLEER. CDR3 length: 15 amino acids. Trimming removed 1 base at V and 2 bases at J, with 11 bases between. CDR3 loop: CASSQAAGKNYGYTF. The CDR3 DNA follows: TGCGCCAGCAGCCAAGCCGCCGGGAAGAACTATGGCTACACCTTC.

V is TRBV6-1 and J is TRBJ2-7, with 10 bases identical to TRBD2. V gave up 0 bases and J gave up 2 bases; unmatched junction bases: 4. Germline CDR1 and CDR2: MNHNS and SASEGT. This CDR3 region has 16 residues. CDR3: CASSEASGGLPYEQYF. The CDR3 coding sequence is TGTGCCAGCAGTGAAGCTAGCGGGGGGCTACCCTACGAGCAGTACTTC.

The chain combines TRBV7-8 with TRBJ2-7; possibly TRBD1 for D (5 bases). CDR3 length equals 15 residues. Trimming took off 5 bases at V and 1 base at J, with 15 bases between the two ends. Germline values: CDR1 SGHVS, CDR2 FQNEAQ. CDR3 sequence (DNA): TGTGCCAGCAGCCTTGCCGAACAGGTATCCTACGAGCAGTACTTC. Protein product: CASSLAEQVSYEQYF.

This chain uses TRBV9 with TRBJ2-2; D remains ambiguous. This CDR3 comprises 14 residues. The ends were cut back, 5 bases at V and 0 bases at J, with 8 bases in the middle. Germline loops: CDR1 SGDLS, CDR2 YYNGEE. The CDR3 DNA reads as TGTGCCAGCAGTTCGGGTGCGAACACCGGGGAGCTGTTTTTT. Protein: CASSSGANTGELFF.

The V call is TRBV6-5, the J call TRBJ2-7, with TRBD2 matching over 14 bases. CDR1 is MNHEY and CDR2 is SVGAGI in the germline V gene. V was pared by 6 bases and J by 5 bases, with 3 bases of the junction left unmatched. The CDR3 spans 14 residues. The CDR3 bases are TGTGCCAGCAGGGGACTAGCGGGAGTCCACGAGCAGTACTTC. It translates to CASRGLAGVHEQYF.

The V gene is TRBV28, the J gene TRBJ2-7, with 7 bases lining up with TRBD1. The CDR3 covers 14 residues. Germline V gives CDR1 MDHEN, CDR2 SYDVKM. With 5 bases clipped from V and 0 bases from J, the junction kept 4 bases outside the gene matches. The DNA for the CDR3 is TGTGCCAGCAGTGAACAGGGGAACTCCTACGAGCAGTACTTC. Its protein is CASSEQGNSYEQYF.

This sequence joins TRBV9 and TRBJ2-3, with 7 bases that match TRBD2. CDR3 length: 14 residues. Germline V CDR1 and CDR2: SGDLS, YYNGEE. J was trimmed by 5 bases and V by 4 bases; bases with no gene match: 7. The CDR3 here is CASSTRTSLDTQYF. As DNA, the CDR3 is TGTGCCAGCAGCACCCGGACTAGTTTAGATACGCAGTATTTT.

This clone was observed a few times. V usage is TRBV4-2 and J usage is TRBJ1-6; D call uncertain. Germline V gene sequence: CDR1 LGHNA, CDR2 YNFKEQ. This CDR3 spans 15 amino acids. V was shortened by 5 bases and J by 10 bases, with 18 bases between the two germline ends. The CDR3 bases are TGTGCCAGCAGCTCGGAGCATTCGACCGAATCACCCCTCCACTTT. Protein product: CASSSEHSTESPLHF.

V usage is TRBV18 and J usage is TRBJ1-1, with D perhaps matching TRBD1 (5 bases). Per the germline V gene, CDR1 is KGHSH and CDR2 is LQKENI. The CDR3 runs to 15 residues. Trimming left V 0 bases short and J 4 bases short, with 12 bases between. The CDR3 coding sequence is TGTGCCAGCTCACCACCGGTGCTGGGGGGCACTGAAGCTTTCTTT. It encodes CASSPPVLGGTEAFF.

This chain connects TRBV7-9 to TRBJ2-2; D perhaps matches TRBD1 (5 bases). The germline V gene encodes CDR1 SEHNR and CDR2 FQNEAQ (reference sequence). The CDR3 is 16 amino acids. The germline V and J ends were trimmed by 4 bases and 0 bases, with 12 bases remaining between them. CDR3 sequence: CASSSTAGSNTGELFF. CDR3 DNA sequence: TGTGCCAGCAGCTCCACTGCAGGGTCGAACACCGGGGAGCTGTTTTTT.

The sample holds a few counts of this clone. The rearrangement joins TRBV5-1 to TRBJ2-1; TRBD2 matches 13 bases. After removal of 5 bases from V and 3 bases from J, the junction contained 8 bases not matched to a gene. This CDR3 spans 17 amino acids. Per the germline V gene, CDR1 is SGHRS and CDR2 is YFSETQ. The CDR3: CASSYTGTSGIYNEQFF. The CDR3 DNA is TGCGCCAGCAGTTACACCGGGACTAGCGGGATCTACAATGAGCAGTTCTTC.

This rearrangement joins TRBV7-9 to TRBJ1-2, with 7 positions matching TRBD1. The junction had 2 bases not matched to a gene; V was cut back by 1 base and J by 6 bases. Germline assignment: CDR1 SEHNR and CDR2 FQNEAQ (reference sequence). There are 13 residues in the CDR3. In DNA form, the CDR3 reads TGTGCCAGCAGCTTAGGACAGGGCAATGGCTACACCTTC. Translation gives CASSLGQGNGYTF.

The V and J genes are TRBV9 and TRBJ2-5; 9 bases align to TRBD2. V gave up 0 bases and J gave up 7 bases; unmatched junction bases: 7. Germline CDR1 SGDLS, CDR2 YYNGEE. The CDR3 has 15 amino acids. The CDR3 coding sequence is TGTGCCAGCAGCGTAGAGGCTAGCGGGGTTGGGACCCAGTACTTC. This translates into CASSVEASGVGTQYF.

V is TRBV11-1 and J is TRBJ2-7; D remains ambiguous. CDR1 is SGHAT, CDR2 FQDESV, per germline (reference sequence). The CDR3 runs 13 residues. V lost 2 bases and J lost 6, with 11 bases in between. Here the CDR3 reads CASSLSQVGEQYF. DNA of the CDR3: TGTGCCAGCAGCTTATCCCAGGTGGGCGAGCAGTACTTC.

The CDR3 sequence is CASRRGGDQPQHF. The CDR3 nucleotides read TGTGCTTCCCGTCGGGGGGGCGATCAGCCCCAGCATTTT. This chain links TRBV12-5 with TRBJ1-5, with a weak D call TRBD1 (6 bases). Germline values: CDR1 LGHNT, CDR2 FRNRAP. Trimming pared 11 bases from V and 5 bases from J, leaving 16 bases between. This CDR3 has 13 amino acids.

J is TRBJ2-3 and V is TRBV5-1, with 9 bases lining up with TRBD1. V shed 3 bases, J shed 3 bases, and the junction held 2 bases outside the gene matches. CDR1 SGHRS and CDR2 YFSETQ come from the germline V gene. This CDR3 contains 14 residues. CDR3 bases: TGCGCCAGCAGCTCGGGACAGGGAACAGATACGCAGTATTTT. Amino acids: CASSSGQGTDTQYF.

This clone was detected once. The chain couples TRBV6-1 to TRBJ2-5, with 8 bases identical to TRBD1. Per germline, CDR1 MNHNS and CDR2 SASEGT. The CDR3 totals 16 residues. J gave up 0 bases and V 4 bases, and 7 bases lay outside the gene matches. The CDR3 DNA follows: TGTGCCAGCAGTGGAAACAGGGGGACGGACCAAGAGACCCAGTACTTC. It translates to CASSGNRGTDQETQYF.

The chain joins TRBV7-9 to TRBJ2-1; D perhaps matches TRBD2 (6 bases). V shed 4 bases and J shed 0 bases, with 10 bases lying between them. CDR1 SEHNR and CDR2 FQNEAQ come from the germline V gene (reference sequence). This CDR3 spans 15 amino acids. CDR3 bases: TGTGCCAGCAGCTCCCCGGGAGTCTCCTACAATGAGCAGTTCTTC. The encoded protein is CASSSPGVSYNEQFF.

The rearrangement uses TRBV7-2 and TRBJ2-1; 11 bases are shared with TRBD2. The trim removed 5 bases at V and 8 bases at J, leaving 5 bases unmatched. This CDR3 has 14 residues. CDR1 SGHTA and CDR2 FQGNSA come from the germline V gene. CDR3: CASSLSGGADEQFF. The CDR3 DNA follows: TGTGCCAGCAGCCTTAGCGGGGGGGCAGATGAGCAGTTCTTC.

This sequence joins TRBV21-1 and TRBJ2-7; the table's TRBD1 call for D was not verified on the DNA. TRBV21-1 is marked as a pseudogene. The CDR3 extends over 12 amino acids. As DNA, the CDR3 is TGTGCCAGCAGGAGGGGGACCTACGAGCAGTACTTC. Its protein is CASRRGTYEQYF.

J is TRBJ1-2 and V is TRBV7-3; 8 bases line up with TRBD1. Germline trimming cut 5 bases from V and 6 bases from J; bases unmatched to any gene: 11. There are 15 residues in the CDR3. CDR1 is SGHTA and CDR2 is FQGTGA in the germline V gene. The CDR3 loop reads CASSARQGQLDGYTF. For the CDR3, the DNA is TGTGCCAGCAGCGCCCGACAGGGGCAGCTGGATGGCTACACCTTC.

The CDR3 sequence: CASSRMGTGERRIAQHF. The CDR3, as DNA: TGTGCCAGCAGTCGGATGGGGACAGGGGAAAGACGAATAGCCCAGCATTTT. J is TRBJ1-5 and V is TRBV28; TRBD1 agrees at 10 bases. After removal of 5 bases from V and 11 bases from J, the junction contained 18 bases not matched to a gene. CDR1 is MDHEN, CDR2 SYDVKM, per germline. CDR3 length equals 17 residues.

The V and J genes are TRBV7-3 and TRBJ2-7; TRBD2 might be the D (6 bases). This CDR3 contains 15 residues. Trimming pared 1 base from V and 6 bases from J, leaving 16 bases between. Germline V gene lookup returns CDR1 SGHTA and CDR2 FQGTGA. DNA of the CDR3: TGTGCCAGCAGCTTAATAGGCGGGGTGTCAAGCGAGCAGTACTTC. Its protein is CASSLIGGVSSEQYF. The entire variable domain, with the rest obtained from reference TRBV7-3 and TRBJ2-7, is as follows: GAGVSQTPSNKVTEKGKYVELRCDPISGHTALYWYRQSLGQGPEFLIYFQGTGAADDSGLPNDRFFAVRPEGSVSTLKIQRTERGDSAVYLCASSLIGGVSSEQYFGPGTRLTVT.